A single T cell receptor beta chain is shown here with its context. Its antigen is unknown. The CDR3 extends over 15 amino acids. V lost 4 bases to trimming and J lost 0 bases, with 13 bases between them. Germline lookup yields CDR1 LNHDA and CDR2 SQIVND (reference sequence). The data were taken from a study of cytomegalovirus exposure and HLA in healthy donors. Overall study results and limits: More clonal expansion characterized HLA-associated TCR beta chains than equally common others in a later analysis. Analysis performed later found approximately 17,000 TCR beta sequences associated with HLA alleles at 0.05 false discovery rate.

The PCR was carried out with 60 Vbeta primers and 13 Jbeta primers. The protocol was immunoSEQ multiplex PCR, while the TCRdb copy is restricted to in-frame clones and leaves out a portion. The table has 200,000 or so clones, over 75% seen once. The clonotype was recovered from a young man in good health and CMV-seronegative. The material sequenced was PBMCs. The rearrangement uses TRBV19 and TRBJ2-7; D perhaps matches TRBD2 (5 bases). The CDR3 nucleotides read TGTGCCAGTAGTAATTATCCCGGGGTCTCCTACGAGCAGTACTTC. Translating gives CASSNYPGVSYEQYF. The full variable domain, completed using reference TRBV19 and TRBJ2-7, is DGGITQSPKYLFRKEGQNVTLSCEQNLNHDAMYWYRQDPGQGLRLIYYSQIVNDFQKGDIAEGYSVSREKKESFPLTVTSAQKNPTAFYLCASSNYPGVSYEQYFGPGTRLTVT.